This T cell receptor beta chain was identified during a study of T cells in Graves' hyperthyroidism and ophthalmopathy. Newly diagnosed hyperthyroidism patients aged 18 to 65 years had disease lasting under 2 months. Amplified TCR beta CDR3 regions came from RNA transcripts. HTBI primers were the set used in a first-round RT-PCR of the TCR CDR3. TCRdb re-called the multiplex PCR reads through MiXCR, storing one row per CDR3 protein. The table shows roughly 630,000 distinct CDR3 sequences, with 15% to 19% occurring only once. In this sample, this clonotype turned up many times. Germline values: CDR1 DFQATT, CDR2 SNEGSKA (reference sequence). This CDR3 has 17 residues. Trimming removed 0 bases from V and 4 bases from J; junction bases left unmatched: 8.

Specimen: blood. The J gene is TRBJ2-7, the V gene TRBV20-1; 14 nucleotides match TRBD2. This TCR was sampled from a woman under 40 with Graves' hyperthyroidism. CDR3 sequence (DNA): TGCAGTGCTAGAGAAACTTTTTGGACTAGCGGGAGGTACGAGCAGTACTTC. This translates into CSARETFWTSGRYEQYF.